One and the same sample provided the 3 T cell receptor beta chains below, sequenced in a study of T cells in localized non-small cell lung cancer. Data came from immunoSEQ multiplex PCR; TCRdb stores just in-frame clones and leaves some out. The sample records some 56,000 clones, just over 85% being singletons. The source was peripheral blood, collected before any cancer treatment. The receptors come from a woman aged 40 to 75 with stage I lung adenocarcinoma.

The V and J genes are TRBV27 and TRBJ1-2; D possibly corresponds to TRBD1 (5 bases). The CDR3 extends over 14 amino acids. The V gene lost 6 bases and the J gene lost 4 bases, with 15 bases spanning the gap. CDR1 and CDR2 from the germline V gene are MNHEY and SMNVEV (reference sequence). The CDR3 DNA is TGTGCCAGCAGCCCACGCGGCGGGACCTATGGCTACACCTTC. Encoded protein: CASSPRGGTYGYTF.

There are a few counts of this clone. This chain links TRBV27 with TRBJ2-3; 7 nucleotides agree with TRBD1. V shed 2 bases, J shed 4 bases, and the junction held 6 bases outside the gene matches. This CDR3 spans 15 amino acids. Germline values: CDR1 MNHEY, CDR2 SMNVEV (reference sequence). The CDR3 coding sequence is TGTGCCAGCAGTTTAGGGACAGCGCCCTCAGATACGCAGTATTTT. This sequence encodes CASSLGTAPSDTQYF.

In DNA, the CDR3 is TGTGCCAGCAGCTTCTCAGGGGGACCCTACGAGCAGTACTTC. This gives the protein CASSFSGGPYEQYF. The chain joins TRBV11-2 to TRBJ2-5; 7 positions match TRBD1. Matching the DNA end better, TRBJ2-7 makes the J call doubtful. This CDR3 region has 14 residues. Germline V CDR1 and CDR2: SGHAT, FQNNGV.